The 20 T cell receptor beta chains given below trace back to one sample, sequenced in a study of OX40 agonist ivuxolimab in advanced cancers. The method was immunoSEQ multiplex PCR; TCRdb's version includes in-frame clones alone and lacks a portion of them. The sample has 95,000 or so clones, about 90% seen once. The specimen was CD4+ or CD8+ T cells sorted from blood, collected in a trial of the OX40 agonist ivuxolimab. The source is an adult with an advanced solid tumor such as melanoma, head and neck, liver or kidney cancer.

This chain joins TRBV2 and TRBJ2-1; TRBD1 is a possible D gene (7 bases). The CDR3 extends over 16 amino acids. The V end was cut by 2 bases, the J end by 2 bases, with 13 bases between. Germline V CDR1 and CDR2: SNHLY, FYNNEI. CDR3 DNA sequence: TGTGCCAGCAGTGAACTAGGGGGCGGGGCCTACAATGAGCAGTTCTTC. This codes for CASSELGGGAYNEQFF.

V is TRBV4-1 and J is TRBJ1-6; 9 positions agree with TRBD1. The CDR3 runs 17 residues. The junction had 8 bases not matched to a gene; V was cut back by 1 base and J by 7 bases. The germline V gene encodes CDR1 MGHRA and CDR2 YSYEKL. The CDR3 is CASSQGTGGQANSPLHF. CDR3 DNA sequence: TGCGCCAGCAGCCAAGGAACAGGGGGCCAGGCCAATTCACCCCTCCACTTT.

The rearrangement joins TRBV5-1 to TRBJ1-2; tentative D call: TRBD1 (6 bases). Germline CDR1 reads SGHRS; CDR2 reads YFSETQ. The CDR3 runs to 13 residues. V was pared by 3 bases and J by 4 bases, with 10 bases between. CDR3 sequence reads: CASSYGTSYGYTF. The CDR3 DNA is TGCGCCAGCAGCTACGGGACAAGCTATGGCTACACCTTC.

The J gene is TRBJ2-3, the V gene TRBV19, with a weak D call TRBD2 (6 bases). The CDR3 consists of 17 residues. Trimming stripped 5 bases from V and 0 bases from J, with 18 bases between. Germline V CDR1 and CDR2: LNHDA, SQIVND (reference sequence). The CDR3 DNA sequence: TGTGCCAGTAGTGCCTCTAGCGCCGTCGAAAGCACAGATACGCAGTATTTT. It codes for CASSASSAVESTDTQYF.

This chain connects TRBV7-6 to TRBJ2-5; D unclear. There are 13 residues in the CDR3. Germline CDR1 is SGHVS and CDR2 is FNYEAQ. Between the trimmed V and J ends, which lost 5 bases and 4 bases, there was a span of 11 bases. CDR3 nucleotides: TGTGCCAGCAGCATAACCTTTTCAGAGACCCAGTACTTC. Translating it yields CASSITFSETQYF.

V usage is TRBV20-1 and J usage is TRBJ1-6, with D hard to call. CDR1 and CDR2 (germline): DFQATT, SNEGSKA (reference sequence). The CDR3 runs 10 residues. Trimming took off 7 bases at V and 9 bases at J, with 7 bases between the two ends. As DNA, the CDR3 is TGCAGTGGGTGGGGTTCACCCCTCCACTTT. Translating gives CSGWGSPLHF.

The chain combines TRBV6-6 with TRBJ1-3; no clear D. Germline-derived CDR1 and CDR2 are MNHNY and SVGAGI (reference sequence). The CDR3 has 14 residues. Trimming cost V 8 bases and J 1 base, with 12 bases left between them. CDR3 sequence reads: CASESPVSGNTIYF. For the CDR3, the DNA is TGTGCCAGCGAGTCCCCCGTTTCTGGAAACACCATATATTTT.

The chain has TRBV29-1 and TRBJ2-3; D unresolved. V dropped 6 bases and J dropped 1 base, with 11 bases sitting between them. Germline V CDR1 and CDR2: SQVTM, ANQGSEA. This CDR3 has 13 residues. The CDR3 bases are TGCAGCGTAGGGTCTCAACGCACAGATACGCAGTATTTT. Translated: CSVGSQRTDTQYF.

V usage is TRBV2 and J usage is TRBJ2-4, with no clear D. CDR3 length equals 15 residues. The germline V gene has CDR1 SNHLY and CDR2 FYNNEI. V was clipped by 4 bases and J by 0 bases, with 10 bases between them. In DNA form, the CDR3 reads TGTGCCAGCAGTGGGAACAAACTAGCCAAAAACATTCAGTACTTC. It encodes CASSGNKLAKNIQYF.

The chain carries TRBV18 and TRBJ2-3; D unresolved. Germline V CDR1 and CDR2: KGHSH, LQKENI. Trimming removed 6 bases at V and 5 bases at J, with 9 bases between. CDR3 length: 12 amino acids. Here the CDR3 reads CASSQLGDTQYF. In nucleotides, the CDR3 is TGTGCCAGCTCTCAGTTGGGAGATACGCAGTATTTT.

V gene TRBV6-6 combines with J gene TRBJ2-7; a weak D match, TRBD2 (6 bases). CDR1 is MNHNY and CDR2 is SVGAGI in the germline V gene (reference sequence). V lost 0 bases and J 6 bases, leaving 12 bases between the germline ends. The CDR3 totals 14 residues. CDR3 coding DNA: TGTGCCAGCAGTTACTCTACTAGCTTGCGCGAGCAGTACTTC. Its protein is CASSYSTSLREQYF.

The chain employs TRBV7-3 and TRBJ2-1; 7 nucleotides line up with TRBD2. CDR3 length: 15 amino acids. Trimming removed 3 bases from V and 5 bases from J; junction bases left unmatched: 7. Germline V gives CDR1 SGHTA, CDR2 FQGTGA. The CDR3 DNA reads TGTGCCAGCAGCTTGGGAGGGAGAATGGACAATGAGCAGTTCTTC. This codes for CASSLGGRMDNEQFF.

This clone was counted only a few times. This sequence joins TRBV6-5 and TRBJ2-5, with TRBD1 matching 8 bases. The germline CDR1 and CDR2 sequences are MNHEY and SVGAGI. V lost 2 bases and J lost 0; bases outside the gene matches: 5. The CDR3 length is 16 residues. CDR3 residues: CASSYPPDRDQETQYF. Here the CDR3 DNA reads TGTGCCAGCAGTTACCCGCCGGACAGGGACCAAGAGACCCAGTACTTC.

V and J are TRBV19 and TRBJ2-7, with 7 nucleotides matching TRBD1. Looked up from germline, CDR1 is LNHDA and CDR2 is SQIVND (reference sequence). V gave up 5 bases and J gave up 2 bases; unmatched junction bases: 9. CDR3 size: 15 residues. CDR3 bases: TGTGCCAGTAGTCTTCCCGGGACAGCCCCCTACGAGCAGTACTTC. It encodes CASSLPGTAPYEQYF.

The chain recombines TRBV18 with TRBJ2-7; TRBD2 might be the D (5 bases). Germline lookup yields CDR1 KGHSH and CDR2 LQKENI. There are 15 residues in the CDR3. Trimming cost V 3 bases and J 1 base, with 13 bases left between them. CDR3 sequence reads: CASSPGARTSYEQYF. CDR3 DNA: TGTGCCAGCTCACCCGGCGCACGGACTTCCTACGAGCAGTACTTC.

The V gene is TRBV4-2, the J gene TRBJ2-2, with TRBD2 matching 9 bases. The CDR3 consists of 18 residues. Germline loops: CDR1 LGHNA, CDR2 YNFKEQ. The V segment lost 0 bases and the J segment 3 bases; nucleotides outside the gene matches: 8. CDR3 amino acids: CASSQDSLGLAYTGELFF. CDR3 nucleotides: TGTGCCAGCAGCCAAGATTCTCTCGGACTAGCGTACACCGGGGAGCTGTTTTTT.

The chain employs TRBV11-1 and TRBJ2-5, with D perhaps TRBD2 (7 bases). This CDR3 region has 17 residues. V lost 5 bases to trimming and J lost 1 base, with 20 bases between them. The germline V gene encodes CDR1 SGHAT and CDR2 FQDESV (reference sequence). CDR3 bases: TGTGCCAGCAGCGGCGGAGGGGCGGGGGCCTCCCAAGAGACCCAGTACTTC. Its protein is CASSGGGAGASQETQYF.

The chain combines TRBV6-6 with TRBJ1-4; 7 bases match TRBD1. The CDR3 length is 14 residues. Trimming at V came to 7 bases and at J to 7 bases, leaving 9 bases not matched to a gene. Germline lookup yields CDR1 MNHNY and CDR2 SVGAGI (reference sequence). CDR3 region: CASTRGPESEKLFF. The CDR3 DNA is TGTGCCAGCACAAGGGGGCCCGAGAGTGAAAAACTGTTTTTT.

The gene calls are TRBV7-3 and TRBJ2-2, with D unclear. Germline values: CDR1 SGHTA, CDR2 FQGTGA. The CDR3 sequence is 14 residues long. V gave up 2 bases and J gave up 5 bases, with 9 bases separating them. As DNA, the CDR3 is TGTGCCAGCAGCTTACATCCCGAGACCGGGGAGCTGTTTTTT. Amino acids: CASSLHPETGELFF. The variable domain in full, completed from reference TRBV7-3 and TRBJ2-2, reads GAGVSQTPSNKVTEKGKYVELRCDPISGHTALYWYRQSLGQGPEFLIYFQGTGAADDSGLPNDRFFAVRPEGSVSTLKIQRTERGDSAVYLCASSLHPETGELFFGEGSRLTVL.

V gene TRBV7-3 combines with J gene TRBJ2-3, with D tentatively TRBD1 (6 bases). The V gene's germline CDR1 is SGHTA and CDR2 FQGTGA. With 5 bases removed from V and 0 bases from J, the gap between germline ends came to 15 bases. The CDR3 is 16 residues long. The CDR3 DNA reads TGTGCCAGCAGCCTGTCAGGGGCCCTTAGCACAGATACGCAGTATTTT. Translation gives CASSLSGALSTDTQYF.